This T cell receptor beta chain was sequenced in a study of OX40 agonist ivuxolimab in advanced cancers. The wider study: The dose-escalation cohort was around 83% male, with a mean age of 60 years, ranging about 23 to 90. Overall study results and limits: A proportion of nonresponders additionally exhibited low normalized T-cell clonal expansion.

Concerning this clone: The antigen remains unidentified.

Germline-derived CDR1 and CDR2 are SNHLY and FYNNEI. CDR3 length: 13 residues. J was trimmed by 3 bases and V by 5 bases; bases with no gene match: 4. Blood specimens came from baseline, cycle 4 day 1, and cycle 7 day 1. Generated by immunoSEQ multiplex PCR, the TCRdb table keeps only in-frame clones and is missing some. The profile shows more than 40,000 clones, about 88% of them singletons. This clonotype was sampled from an adult with an advanced solid tumor such as melanoma, head and neck, liver or kidney cancer. This rearrangement joins TRBV2 to TRBJ2-7; 7 nucleotides agree with TRBD1. The sequences come from CD4+ or CD8+ T cells sorted from blood, collected in a trial of the OX40 agonist ivuxolimab. As DNA, the CDR3 is TGTGCCAGCAGTCGGGGACAGATCTACGAGCAGTACTTC. It specifies CASSRGQIYEQYF.